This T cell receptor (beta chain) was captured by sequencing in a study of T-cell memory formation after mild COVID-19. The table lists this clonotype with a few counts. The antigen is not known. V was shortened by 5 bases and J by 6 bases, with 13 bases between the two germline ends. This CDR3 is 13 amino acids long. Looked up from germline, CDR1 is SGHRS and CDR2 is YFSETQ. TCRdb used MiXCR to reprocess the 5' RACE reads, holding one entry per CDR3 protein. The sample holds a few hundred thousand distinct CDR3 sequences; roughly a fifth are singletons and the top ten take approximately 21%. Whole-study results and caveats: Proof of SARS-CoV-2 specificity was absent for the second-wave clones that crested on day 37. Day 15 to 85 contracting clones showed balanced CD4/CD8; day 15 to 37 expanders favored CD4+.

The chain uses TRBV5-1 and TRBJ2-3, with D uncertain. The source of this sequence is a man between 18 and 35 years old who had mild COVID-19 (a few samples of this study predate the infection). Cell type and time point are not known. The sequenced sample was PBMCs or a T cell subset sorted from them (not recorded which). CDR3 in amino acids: CASRVLIQDTQYF. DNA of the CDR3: TGCGCCAGCAGGGTCTTAATCCAGGATACGCAGTATTTT.